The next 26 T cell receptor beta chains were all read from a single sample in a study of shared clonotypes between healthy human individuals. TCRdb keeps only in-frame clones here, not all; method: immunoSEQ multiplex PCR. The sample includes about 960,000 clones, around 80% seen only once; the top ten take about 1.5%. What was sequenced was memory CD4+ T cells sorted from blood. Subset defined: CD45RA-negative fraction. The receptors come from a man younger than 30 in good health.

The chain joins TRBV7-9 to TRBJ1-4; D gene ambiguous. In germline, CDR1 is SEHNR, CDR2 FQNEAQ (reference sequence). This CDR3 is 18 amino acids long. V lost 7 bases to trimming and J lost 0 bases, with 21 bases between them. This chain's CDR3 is CASTPPEYRLATNEKLFF. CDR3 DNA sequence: TGTGCCAGCACCCCCCCGGAATATAGACTAGCAACTAATGAAAAACTGTTTTTT.

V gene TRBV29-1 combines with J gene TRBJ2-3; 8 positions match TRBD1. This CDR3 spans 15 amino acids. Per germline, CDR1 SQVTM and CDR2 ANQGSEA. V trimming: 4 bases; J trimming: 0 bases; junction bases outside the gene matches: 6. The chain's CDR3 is CSVVYRGDSTDTQYF. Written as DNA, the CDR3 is TGCAGCGTTGTCTACAGGGGGGATAGCACAGATACGCAGTATTTT.

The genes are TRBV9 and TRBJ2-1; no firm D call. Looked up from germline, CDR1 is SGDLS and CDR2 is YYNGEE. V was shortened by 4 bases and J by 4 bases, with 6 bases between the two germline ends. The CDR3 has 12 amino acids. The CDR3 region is CASSNVYNEQFF. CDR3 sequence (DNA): TGTGCCAGCAGCAATGTGTACAATGAGCAGTTCTTC.

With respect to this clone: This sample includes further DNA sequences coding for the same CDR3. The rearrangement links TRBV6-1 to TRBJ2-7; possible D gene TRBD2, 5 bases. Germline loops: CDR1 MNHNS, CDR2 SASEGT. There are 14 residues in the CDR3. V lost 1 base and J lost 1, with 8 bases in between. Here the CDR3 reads CASSEGGGSYEQYF. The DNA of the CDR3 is TGTGCCAGCAGTGAAGGCGGAGGATCCTACGAGCAGTACTTC.

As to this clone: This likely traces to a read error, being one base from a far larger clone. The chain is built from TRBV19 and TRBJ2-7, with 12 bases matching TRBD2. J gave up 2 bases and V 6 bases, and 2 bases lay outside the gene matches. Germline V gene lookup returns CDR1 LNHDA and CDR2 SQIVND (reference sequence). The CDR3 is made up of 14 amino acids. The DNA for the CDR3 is TGTGCCAGTAGCCTAGCGGGGGGGACCTACGAGCAGTACTTC. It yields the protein CASSLAGGTYEQYF.

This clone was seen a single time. In nucleotides, the CDR3 is TGTGCCAGCAGTTACGCGACAGGGGGAAACACCATATATTTT. This encodes CASSYATGGNTIYF. The chain joins TRBV6-6 to TRBJ1-3, with TRBD1 matching 7 bases. The CDR3 has 14 amino acids. CDR1 is MNHNY and CDR2 is SVGAGI in the germline V gene (reference sequence). V lost 2 bases to trimming and J lost 4 bases; unmatched junction nucleotides: 2.

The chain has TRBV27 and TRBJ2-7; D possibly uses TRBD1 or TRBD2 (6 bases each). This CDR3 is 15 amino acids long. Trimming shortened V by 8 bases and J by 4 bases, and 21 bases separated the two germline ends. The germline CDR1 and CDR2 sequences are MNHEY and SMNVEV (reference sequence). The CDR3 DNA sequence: TGTGCCAGCGGCTTCGAGGGGGGTTACGGTTACGAGCAGTACTTC. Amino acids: CASGFEGGYGYEQYF.

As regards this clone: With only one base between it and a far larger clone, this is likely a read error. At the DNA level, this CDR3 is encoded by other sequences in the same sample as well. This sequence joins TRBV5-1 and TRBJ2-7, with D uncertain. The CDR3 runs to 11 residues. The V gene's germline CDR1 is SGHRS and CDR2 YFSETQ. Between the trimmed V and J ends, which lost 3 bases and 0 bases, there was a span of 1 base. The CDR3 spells CASSYSYEQYF. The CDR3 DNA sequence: TGCGCCAGCAGCTACTCCTACGAGCAGTACTTC. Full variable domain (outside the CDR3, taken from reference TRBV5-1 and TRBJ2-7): KAGVTQTPRYLIKTRGQQVTLSCSPISGHRSVSWYQQTPGQGLQFLFEYFSETQRNKGNFPGRFSGRQFSNSRSEMNVSTLELGDSALYLCASSYSYEQYFGPGTRLTVT.

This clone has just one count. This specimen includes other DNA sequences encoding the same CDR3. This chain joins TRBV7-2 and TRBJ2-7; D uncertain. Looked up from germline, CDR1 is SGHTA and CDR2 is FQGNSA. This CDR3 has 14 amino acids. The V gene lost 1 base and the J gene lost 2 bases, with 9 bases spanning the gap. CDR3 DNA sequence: TGTGCCAGCAGCTTAGGGGAAGGGCCCTACGAGCAGTACTTC. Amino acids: CASSLGEGPYEQYF. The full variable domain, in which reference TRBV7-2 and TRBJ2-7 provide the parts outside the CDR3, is GAGVSQSPSNKVTEKGKDVELRCDPISGHTALYWYRQSLGQGLEFLIYFQGNSAPDKSGLPSDRFSAERTGGSVSTLTIQRTQQEDSAVYLCASSLGEGPYEQYFGPGTRLTVT.

Here the CDR3 reads CASSFAGSGANVLTF. CDR3 in DNA: TGTGCCAGCAGCTTCGCAGGCTCTGGGGCCAACGTCCTGACTTTC. The chain joins TRBV7-2 to TRBJ2-6, with D hard to call. The germline V and J ends were trimmed by 3 bases and 0 bases, with 6 bases remaining between them. The germline gives CDR1 SGHTA, CDR2 FQGNSA. The CDR3 length is 15 residues.

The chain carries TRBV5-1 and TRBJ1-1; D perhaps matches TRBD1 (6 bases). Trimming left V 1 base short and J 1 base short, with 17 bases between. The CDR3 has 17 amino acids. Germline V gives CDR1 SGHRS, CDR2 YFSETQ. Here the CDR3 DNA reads TGCGCCAGCAGCTTGAGCAGGGGAGGGTGGGAGAACACTGAAGCTTTCTTT. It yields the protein CASSLSRGGWENTEAFF. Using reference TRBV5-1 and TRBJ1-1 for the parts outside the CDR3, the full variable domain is KAGVTQTPRYLIKTRGQQVTLSCSPISGHRSVSWYQQTPGQGLQFLFEYFSETQRNKGNFPGRFSGRQFSNSRSEMNVSTLELGDSALYLCASSLSRGGWENTEAFFGQGTRLTVV.

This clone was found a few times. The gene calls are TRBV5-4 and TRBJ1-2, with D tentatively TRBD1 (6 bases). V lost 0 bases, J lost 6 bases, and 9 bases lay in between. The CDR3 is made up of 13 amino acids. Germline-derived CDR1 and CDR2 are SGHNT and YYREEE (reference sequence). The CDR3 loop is CASSLDRVNGYTF. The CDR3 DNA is TGTGCCAGCAGCTTGGACAGGGTAAATGGCTACACCTTC.

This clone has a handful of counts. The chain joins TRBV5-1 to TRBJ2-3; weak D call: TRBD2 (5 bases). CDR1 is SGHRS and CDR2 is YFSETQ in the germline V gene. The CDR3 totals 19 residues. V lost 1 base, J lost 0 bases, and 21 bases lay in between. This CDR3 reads CASSLHEGGLAASTDTQYF. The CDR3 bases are TGCGCCAGCAGCTTGCACGAAGGAGGACTCGCAGCTAGCACAGATACGCAGTATTTT.

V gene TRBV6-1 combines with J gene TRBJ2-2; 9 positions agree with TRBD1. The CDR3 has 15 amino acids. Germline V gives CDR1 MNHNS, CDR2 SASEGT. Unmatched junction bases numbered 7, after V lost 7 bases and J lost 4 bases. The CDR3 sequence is CASNRGTGSTGELFF. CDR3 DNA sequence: TGTGCCAGCAACAGGGGGACAGGGAGCACCGGGGAGCTGTTTTTT.

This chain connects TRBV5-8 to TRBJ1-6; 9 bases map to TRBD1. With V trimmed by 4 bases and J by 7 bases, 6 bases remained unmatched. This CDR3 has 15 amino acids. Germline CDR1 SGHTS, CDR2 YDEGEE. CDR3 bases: TGTGCCAGCAGCCCGAGACAGGGGGACAATTCACCCCTCCACTTT. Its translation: CASSPRQGDNSPLHF. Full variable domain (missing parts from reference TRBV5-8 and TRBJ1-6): EAGVTQSPTHLIKTRGQQATLRCSPISGHTSVYWYQQALGLGLQFLLWYDEGEERNRGNFPPRFSGRQFPNYSSELNVNALELEDSALYLCASSPRQGDNSPLHFGNGTRLTVT.

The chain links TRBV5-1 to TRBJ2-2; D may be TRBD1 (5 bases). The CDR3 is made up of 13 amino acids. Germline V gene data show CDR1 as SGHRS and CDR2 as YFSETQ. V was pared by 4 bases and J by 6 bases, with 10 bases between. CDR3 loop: CASSQGVSGELFF. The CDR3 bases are TGCGCCAGCAGCCAAGGGGTCTCCGGGGAGCTGTTTTTT.

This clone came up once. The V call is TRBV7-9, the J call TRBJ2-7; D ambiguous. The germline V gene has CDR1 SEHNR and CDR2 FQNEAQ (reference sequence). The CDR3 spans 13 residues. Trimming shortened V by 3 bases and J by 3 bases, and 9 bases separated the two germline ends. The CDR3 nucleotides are TGTGCCAGCAGCTTTGGGCAGAACTACGAGCAGTACTTC. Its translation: CASSFGQNYEQYF.

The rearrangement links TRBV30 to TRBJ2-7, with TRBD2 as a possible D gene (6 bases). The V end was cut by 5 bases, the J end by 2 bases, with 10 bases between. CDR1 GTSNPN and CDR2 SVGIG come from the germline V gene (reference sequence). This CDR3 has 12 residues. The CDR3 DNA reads TGTGCCTGGCAGGGAGGAACCTACGAGCAGTACTTC. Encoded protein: CAWQGGTYEQYF.

The DNA for the CDR3 is TGCGCCAGCAGCCAGGGACCACTGGCAGAGACCCAGTACTTC. It is translated as CASSQGPLAETQYF. V usage is TRBV5-1 and J usage is TRBJ2-5; D tentatively reads TRBD1 or TRBD2 (5 bases each). The germline gives CDR1 SGHRS, CDR2 YFSETQ. This CDR3 is built from 14 residues. The germline V and J ends were trimmed by 4 bases and 4 bases, with 14 bases remaining between them.

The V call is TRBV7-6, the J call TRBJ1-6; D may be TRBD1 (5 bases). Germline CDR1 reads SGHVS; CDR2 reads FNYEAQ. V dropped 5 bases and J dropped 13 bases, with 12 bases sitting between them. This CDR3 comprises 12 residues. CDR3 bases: TGTGCCAGCAGCCCACTCCGGGGGCCCCTCCACTTT. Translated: CASSPLRGPLHF. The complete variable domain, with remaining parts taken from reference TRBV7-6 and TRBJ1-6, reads GAGVSQSPRYKVTKRGQDVALRCDPISGHVSLYWYRQALGQGPEFLTYFNYEAQQDKSGLPNDRFSAERPEGSISTLTIQRTEQRDSAMYRCASSPLRGPLHFGNGTRLTVT.

For the CDR3, the DNA is TGTGCCAGCAGCTTATTGTTCGGGGAAGGACAGACCTCTGGAAACACCATATATTTT. It codes for CASSLLFGEGQTSGNTIYF. This chain joins TRBV5-6 and TRBJ1-3; possibly TRBD1 for D (6 bases). CDR1 is SGHDT, CDR2 YYEEEE, per germline. The CDR3 is made up of 19 amino acids. The germline V and J ends were trimmed by 2 bases and 0 bases, with 21 bases remaining between them.

CDR3 residues: CASSPGGVYGYTF. The CDR3 nucleotides read TGCGCCAGCAGCCCGGGTGGGGTCTATGGCTACACCTTC. The chain has TRBV5-1 and TRBJ1-2, with D unresolved. Trimming stripped 4 bases from V and 4 bases from J, with 11 bases between. The CDR3 has 13 residues. Germline values: CDR1 SGHRS, CDR2 YFSETQ.

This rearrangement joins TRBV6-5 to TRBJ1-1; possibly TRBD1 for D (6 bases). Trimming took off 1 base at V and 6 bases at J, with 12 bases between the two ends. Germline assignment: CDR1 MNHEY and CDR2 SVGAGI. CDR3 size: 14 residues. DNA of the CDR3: TGTGCCAGCAGTTACTACAGGGCTGGGTCTGAAGCTTTCTTT. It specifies CASSYYRAGSEAFF.

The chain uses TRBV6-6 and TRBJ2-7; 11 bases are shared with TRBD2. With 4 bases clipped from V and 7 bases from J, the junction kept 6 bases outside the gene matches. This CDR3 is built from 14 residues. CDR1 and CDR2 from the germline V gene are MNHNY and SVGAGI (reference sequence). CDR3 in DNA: TGTGCCAGCAGTTTGACTAGCGGGGCCGGGGAGCAGTACTTC. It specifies CASSLTSGAGEQYF.

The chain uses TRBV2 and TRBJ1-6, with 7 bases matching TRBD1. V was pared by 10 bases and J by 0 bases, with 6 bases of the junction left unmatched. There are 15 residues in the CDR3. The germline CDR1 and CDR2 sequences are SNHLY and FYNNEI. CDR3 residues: CATRDSSSYNSPLHF. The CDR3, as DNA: TGTGCCACTAGGGACAGTAGCTCCTATAATTCACCCCTCCACTTT.

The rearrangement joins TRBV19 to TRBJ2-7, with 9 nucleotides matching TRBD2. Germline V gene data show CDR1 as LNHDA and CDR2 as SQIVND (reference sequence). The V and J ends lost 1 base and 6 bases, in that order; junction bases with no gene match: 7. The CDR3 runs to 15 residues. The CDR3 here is CASSIGLGLAPEQYF. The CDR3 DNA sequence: TGTGCCAGTAGTATAGGACTCGGACTAGCGCCCGAGCAGTACTTC.